This T cell receptor (beta chain) was obtained from a study of OX40 agonist ivuxolimab in advanced cancers. Study information: Patients in dose escalation had liver, melanoma, kidney or head and neck cancers.

General study findings and limits: Certain nonresponders likewise exhibited a low normalized T-cell clonal expansion.

Sampling of blood occurred at baseline, cycle 4 day 1, and cycle 7 day 1. Here immunoSEQ multiplex PCR was the method, and the copy in TCRdb shows in-frame clones only, minus some. The table records tens of thousands of clones, approximately 80% of them present only once. Points on this clone: Its target is not known.

The CDR3 is 16 amino acids. The junction had 7 bases not matched to a gene; V was cut back by 8 bases and J by 1 base. Germline V gives CDR1 MNHEY, CDR2 SMNVEV (reference sequence). The chain links TRBV27 to TRBJ1-6, with 8 bases matching TRBD1. Sequencing was performed on CD4+ or CD8+ T cells sorted from blood, taken in a trial of the OX40 agonist ivuxolimab. This TCR derives from an adult with an advanced solid tumor such as melanoma, head and neck, liver or kidney cancer. This CDR3 is CASLDRGRSYNSPLHF. The CDR3 DNA reads as TGTGCCAGCCTCGACAGGGGAAGGTCCTATAATTCACCCCTCCACTTT.